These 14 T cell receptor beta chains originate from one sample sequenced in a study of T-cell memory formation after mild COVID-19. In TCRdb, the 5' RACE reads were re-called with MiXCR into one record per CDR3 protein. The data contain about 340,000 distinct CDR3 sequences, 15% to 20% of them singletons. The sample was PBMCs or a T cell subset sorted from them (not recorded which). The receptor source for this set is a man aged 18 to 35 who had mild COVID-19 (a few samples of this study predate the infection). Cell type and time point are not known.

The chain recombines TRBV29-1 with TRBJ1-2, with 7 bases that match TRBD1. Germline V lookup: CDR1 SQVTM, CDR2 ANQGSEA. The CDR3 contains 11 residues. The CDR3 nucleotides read TGCGGAGGCAAGGGGGCGCTTGGCTACACCTTC. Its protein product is CGGKGALGYTF.

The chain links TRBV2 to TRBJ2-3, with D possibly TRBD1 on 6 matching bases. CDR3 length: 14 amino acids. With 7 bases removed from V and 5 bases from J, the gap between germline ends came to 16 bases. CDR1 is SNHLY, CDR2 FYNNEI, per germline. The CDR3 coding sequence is TGTGCCAGCAAGAGGGACACCAGCGGAGATACGCAGTATTTT. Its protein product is CASKRDTSGDTQYF.

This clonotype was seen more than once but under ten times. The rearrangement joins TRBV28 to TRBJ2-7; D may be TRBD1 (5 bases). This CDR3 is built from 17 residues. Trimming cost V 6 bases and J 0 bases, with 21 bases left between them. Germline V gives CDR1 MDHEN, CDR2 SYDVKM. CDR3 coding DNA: TGTGCCAGCAGCCTAGATCGTAGGGGTCAAAGCTCCTACGAGCAGTACGTC. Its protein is CASSLDRRGQSSYEQYV.

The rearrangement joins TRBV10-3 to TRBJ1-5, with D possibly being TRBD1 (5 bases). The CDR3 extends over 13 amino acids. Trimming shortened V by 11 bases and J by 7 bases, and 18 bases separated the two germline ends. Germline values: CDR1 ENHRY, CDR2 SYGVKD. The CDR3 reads CASNKGIGQPQHF. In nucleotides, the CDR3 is TGTGCCTCTAATAAGGGGATTGGGCAGCCCCAGCATTTT.

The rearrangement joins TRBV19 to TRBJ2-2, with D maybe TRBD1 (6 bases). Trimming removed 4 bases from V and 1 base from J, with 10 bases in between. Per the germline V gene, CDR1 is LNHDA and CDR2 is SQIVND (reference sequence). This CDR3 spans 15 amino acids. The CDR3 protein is CASSNPGQNTGELFF. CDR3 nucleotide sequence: TGTGCCAGTAGTAATCCGGGACAGAACACCGGGGAGCTGTTTTTT.

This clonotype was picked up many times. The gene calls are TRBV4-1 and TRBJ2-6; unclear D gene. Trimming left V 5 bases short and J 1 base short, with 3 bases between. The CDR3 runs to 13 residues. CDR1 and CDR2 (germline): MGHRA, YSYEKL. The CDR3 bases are TGCGCCAGCAGCACATCTGGGGCCAACGTCCTGACTTTC. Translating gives CASSTSGANVLTF.

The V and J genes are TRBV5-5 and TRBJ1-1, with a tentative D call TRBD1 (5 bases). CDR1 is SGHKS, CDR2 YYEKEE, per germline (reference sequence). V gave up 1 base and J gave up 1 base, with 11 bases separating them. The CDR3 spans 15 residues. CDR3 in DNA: TGTGCCAGCAGCTTGCGGGGGAATGGGAACACTGAAGCTTTCTTT. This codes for CASSLRGNGNTEAFF.

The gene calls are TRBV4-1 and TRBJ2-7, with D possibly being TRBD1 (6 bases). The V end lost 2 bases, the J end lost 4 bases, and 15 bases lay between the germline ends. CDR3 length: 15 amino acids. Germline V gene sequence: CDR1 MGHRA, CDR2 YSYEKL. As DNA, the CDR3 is TGCGCCAGCAGCCAACCCGCACAGGGTGTTTACGAGCAGTACTTC. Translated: CASSQPAQGVYEQYF.

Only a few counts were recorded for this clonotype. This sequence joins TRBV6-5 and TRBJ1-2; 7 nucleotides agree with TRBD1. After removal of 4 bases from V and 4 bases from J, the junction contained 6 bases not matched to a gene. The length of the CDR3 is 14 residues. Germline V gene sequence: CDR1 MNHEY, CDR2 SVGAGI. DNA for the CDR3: TGTGCCAGCAGTTCTGAGACAGGGTTCTATGGCTACACCTTC. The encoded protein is CASSSETGFYGYTF.

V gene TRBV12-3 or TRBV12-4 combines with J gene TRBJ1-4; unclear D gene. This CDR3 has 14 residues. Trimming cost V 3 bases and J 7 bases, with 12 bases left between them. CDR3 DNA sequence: TGTGCCAGCAGTTTCGGGAAGGAGAGTGAAAAACTGTTTTTT. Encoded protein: CASSFGKESEKLFF.

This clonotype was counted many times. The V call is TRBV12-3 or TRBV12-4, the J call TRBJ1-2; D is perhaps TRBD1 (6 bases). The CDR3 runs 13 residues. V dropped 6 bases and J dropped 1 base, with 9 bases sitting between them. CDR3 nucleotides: TGTGCCAGCAGGCCGGACAGTAACTATGGCTACACCTTC. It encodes CASRPDSNYGYTF.

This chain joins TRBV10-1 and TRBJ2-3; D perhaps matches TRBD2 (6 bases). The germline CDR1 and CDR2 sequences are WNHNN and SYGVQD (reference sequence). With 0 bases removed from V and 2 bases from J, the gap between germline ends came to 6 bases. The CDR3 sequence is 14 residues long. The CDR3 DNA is TGCGCCAGCAGTGAGTCGCGGGACACAGATACGCAGTATTTT. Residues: CASSESRDTDTQYF.

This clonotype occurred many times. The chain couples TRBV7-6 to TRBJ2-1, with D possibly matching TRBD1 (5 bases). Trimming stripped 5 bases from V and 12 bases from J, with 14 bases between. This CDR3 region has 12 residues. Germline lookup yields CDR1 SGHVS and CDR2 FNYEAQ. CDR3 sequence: CASSKTDFGQFF. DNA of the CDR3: TGTGCCAGCAGCAAGACAGATTTCGGGCAGTTCTTC. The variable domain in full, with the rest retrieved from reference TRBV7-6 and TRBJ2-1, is GAGVSQSPRYKVTKRGQDVALRCDPISGHVSLYWYRQALGQGPEFLTYFNYEAQQDKSGLPNDRFSAERPEGSISTLTIQRTEQRDSAMYRCASSKTDFGQFFGPGTRLTVL.

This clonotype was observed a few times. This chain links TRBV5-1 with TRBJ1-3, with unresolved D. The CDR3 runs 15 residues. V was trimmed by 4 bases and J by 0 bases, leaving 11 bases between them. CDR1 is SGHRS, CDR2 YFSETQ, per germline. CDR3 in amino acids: CASSADGSSGNTIYF. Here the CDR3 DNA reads TGCGCCAGCAGCGCGGACGGGAGCTCTGGAAACACCATATATTTT.